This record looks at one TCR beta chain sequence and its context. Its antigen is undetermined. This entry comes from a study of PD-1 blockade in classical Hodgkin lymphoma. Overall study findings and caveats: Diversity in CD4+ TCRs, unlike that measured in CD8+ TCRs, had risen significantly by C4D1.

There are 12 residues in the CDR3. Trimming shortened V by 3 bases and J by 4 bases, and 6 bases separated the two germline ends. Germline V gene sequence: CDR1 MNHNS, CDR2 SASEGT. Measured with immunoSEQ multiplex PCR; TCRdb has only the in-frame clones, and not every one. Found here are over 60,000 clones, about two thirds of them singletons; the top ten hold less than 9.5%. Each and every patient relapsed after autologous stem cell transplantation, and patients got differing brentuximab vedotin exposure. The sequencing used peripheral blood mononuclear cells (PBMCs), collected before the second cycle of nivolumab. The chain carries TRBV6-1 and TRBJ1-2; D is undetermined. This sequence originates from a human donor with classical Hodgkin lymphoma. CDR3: CASSESGYGYTF. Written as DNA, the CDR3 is TGTGCCAGCAGTGAGTCAGGCTATGGCTACACCTTC.